A selection of T cell receptor beta chains follows, all from one sample in a study of shared clonotypes between healthy human individuals. The repertoire was sequenced with immunoSEQ multiplex PCR; TCRdb's copy has only in-frame clones and lacks some. The sample contains 550,000 to 800,000 clones, less than 85% of which appear only once. Sequencing used memory CD4+ T cells sorted from blood. The receptors shown here come from a woman in her thirties in good health. Each CDR3 is given with its conserved first and last residue. Each record gives: J gene, V gene, clone size, D gene, CDR3 protein, CDR3 DNA. D genes are given only for firm matches. The listing skips clone size in some rows; elsewhere it reads once, few, many or a size class.

j_call: TRBJ2-7
v_call: TRBV6-6
clone_size: few
d_call: TRBD2
cdr3_aa: CASSYGGGTYEQYF
cdr3_nt: TGTGCCAGCAGTTACGGCGGGGGAACCTACGAGCAGTACTTC

j_call: TRBJ2-5
v_call: TRBV7-2
clone_size: .
d_call: TRBD2
cdr3_aa: CASSLVGLGQETQYF
cdr3_nt: TGTGCCAGCAGCTTAGTAGGACTAGGCCAAGAGACCCAGTACTTC

j_call: TRBJ1-4
v_call: TRBV6-4
clone_size: .
d_call: TRBD1
cdr3_aa: CASSATGTGGEKLFF
cdr3_nt: TGTGCCAGCAGTGCTACCGGGACAGGGGGCGAAAAACTGTTTTTT

j_call: TRBJ2-7
v_call: TRBV11-2
clone_size: .
d_call: TRBD2
cdr3_aa: CASSRTSGDSYEQYF
cdr3_nt: TGTGCCAGCAGCCGGACTAGCGGTGACTCCTACGAGCAGTACTTC

j_call: TRBJ2-5
v_call: TRBV10-2
clone_size: .
d_call: .
cdr3_aa: CASSAQQETQYF
cdr3_nt: TGCGCCAGCAGTGCCCAGCAAGAGACCCAGTACTTC

j_call: TRBJ2-5
v_call: TRBV28
clone_size: .
d_call: TRBD2
cdr3_aa: CASSSPLAGQAETQYF
cdr3_nt: TGTGCCAGCAGTTCCCCACTAGCGGGGCAGGCGGAGACCCAGTACTTC

j_call: TRBJ2-7
v_call: TRBV29-1
clone_size: .
d_call: .
cdr3_aa: CSVVLDSYEQYF
cdr3_nt: TGCAGCGTTGTTCTCGATTCCTACGAGCAGTACTTC

j_call: TRBJ2-1
v_call: TRBV6-1
clone_size: once
d_call: .
cdr3_aa: CASSLYNEQFF
cdr3_nt: TGTGCCAGCAGTCTTTACAATGAGCAGTTCTTC

j_call: TRBJ1-2
v_call: TRBV5-5
clone_size: few
d_call: TRBD1
cdr3_aa: CASSLGGAYGYTF
cdr3_nt: TGTGCCAGCAGCTTAGGGGGCGCCTATGGCTACACCTTC

j_call: TRBJ2-7
v_call: TRBV5-1
clone_size: .
d_call: .
cdr3_aa: CASNKDQRRGSSYEQYF
cdr3_nt: TGCGCCAGCAACAAAGACCAGCGACGAGGGAGCTCCTACGAGCAGTACTTC

j_call: TRBJ1-4
v_call: TRBV7-2
clone_size: .
d_call: .
cdr3_aa: CASSLPGDRGEKLFF
cdr3_nt: TGTGCCAGCAGCTTACCGGGCGATCGGGGTGAAAAACTGTTTTTT

j_call: TRBJ2-5
v_call: TRBV19
clone_size: .
d_call: TRBD2
cdr3_aa: CASSIVREGGETQYF
cdr3_nt: TGTGCCAGTAGTATAGTGCGGGAGGGAGGGGAGACCCAGTACTTC

j_call: TRBJ2-7
v_call: TRBV19
clone_size: .
d_call: TRBD2
cdr3_aa: CASSTGGDLYEQYF
cdr3_nt: TGTGCCAGTAGCACGGGGGGAGACCTATACGAGCAGTACTTC

j_call: TRBJ2-5
v_call: TRBV10-3
clone_size: few
d_call: TRBD1
cdr3_aa: CATGQGALNLQETQYF
cdr3_nt: TGTGCCACCGGACAGGGGGCATTAAATCTACAAGAGACCCAGTACTTC

j_call: TRBJ2-7
v_call: TRBV4-2
clone_size: .
d_call: TRBD2
cdr3_aa: CASSQATSGRYEQYF
cdr3_nt: TGTGCCAGCAGCCAAGCGACTAGCGGGAGGTACGAGCAGTACTTC

j_call: TRBJ2-1
v_call: TRBV5-1
clone_size: .
d_call: .
cdr3_aa: CASSSSRDNEQFF
cdr3_nt: TGCGCCAGCAGCTCTTCCAGGGACAATGAGCAGTTCTTC

j_call: TRBJ1-2
v_call: TRBV28
clone_size: .
d_call: .
cdr3_aa: CASSSGQGRRTGYGYTF
cdr3_nt: TGTGCCAGCAGCTCCGGGCAGGGAAGGCGTACAGGCTATGGCTACACCTTC

j_call: TRBJ2-5
v_call: TRBV5-1
clone_size: once
d_call: .
cdr3_aa: CASSLAGARAVETQYF
cdr3_nt: TGCGCCAGCAGCTTGGCCGGGGCGCGTGCGGTGGAGACCCAGTACTTC

j_call: TRBJ1-3
v_call: TRBV2
clone_size: few
d_call: .
cdr3_aa: CASRQGTDGNTIYF
cdr3_nt: TGTGCCAGCAGGCAGGGGACCGACGGAAACACCATATATTTT

j_call: TRBJ2-5
v_call: TRBV5-1
clone_size: few
d_call: .
cdr3_aa: CASSRWDTQETQYF
cdr3_nt: TGCGCCAGCAGCAGGTGGGACACCCAAGAGACCCAGTACTTC

j_call: TRBJ1-3
v_call: TRBV6-1
clone_size: .
d_call: .
cdr3_aa: CASSEAGGNTIYF
cdr3_nt: TGTGCCAGCAGTGAAGCCGGTGGAAACACCATATATTTT

j_call: TRBJ2-1
v_call: TRBV5-1
clone_size: .
d_call: TRBD2
cdr3_aa: CASSQTSGSANEQFF
cdr3_nt: TGCGCCAGCAGCCAAACTAGCGGGAGTGCCAATGAGCAGTTCTTC

j_call: TRBJ2-3
v_call: TRBV5-6
clone_size: .
d_call: .
cdr3_aa: CASSLVRGLVDTQYF
cdr3_nt: TGTGCCAGCAGCTTGGTCAGGGGATTGGTCGATACGCAGTATTTT

j_call: TRBJ2-1
v_call: TRBV7-3
clone_size: .
d_call: .
cdr3_aa: CASSRDSRSYNEQFF
cdr3_nt: TGTGCCAGCAGCAGGGACTCCCGCTCCTACAATGAGCAGTTCTTC

j_call: TRBJ2-7
v_call: TRBV6-6
clone_size: few
d_call: TRBD1
cdr3_aa: CASTRTGAYEQYF
cdr3_nt: TGTGCCAGCACTCGGACAGGGGCCTACGAGCAGTACTTC

j_call: TRBJ2-5
v_call: TRBV5-4
clone_size: few
d_call: .
cdr3_aa: CASRSRDQETQYF
cdr3_nt: TGTGCCAGCAGATCCCGGGACCAAGAGACCCAGTACTTC

j_call: TRBJ1-5
v_call: TRBV11-2
clone_size: .
d_call: .
cdr3_aa: CASSLAGGRQPQHF
cdr3_nt: TGTGCCAGCAGCTTAGCGGGGGGCAGGCAGCCCCAGCATTTT

j_call: TRBJ2-1
v_call: TRBV11-2
clone_size: .
d_call: .
cdr3_aa: CASSQPSGNEQFF
cdr3_nt: TGTGCCAGCAGCCAGCCGAGTGGGAATGAGCAGTTCTTC

j_call: TRBJ2-1
v_call: TRBV7-9
clone_size: .
d_call: .
cdr3_aa: CASSRGGSYNEQFF
cdr3_nt: TGTGCCAGCAGCCGGGGAGGTTCCTACAATGAGCAGTTCTTC

j_call: TRBJ2-5
v_call: TRBV29-1
clone_size: .
d_call: TRBD2
cdr3_aa: CSALRGAGVIPLKTQYF
cdr3_nt: TGCAGCGCCCTCCGGGGAGCGGGAGTCATCCCTTTGAAGACCCAGTACTTC

j_call: TRBJ2-7
v_call: TRBV11-3
clone_size: .
d_call: .
cdr3_aa: CASSDVQYEQYF
cdr3_nt: TGTGCCAGCAGCGATGTACAATACGAGCAGTACTTC

j_call: TRBJ2-4
v_call: TRBV19
clone_size: .
d_call: TRBD1
cdr3_aa: CASSSRPGQGTIQYF
cdr3_nt: TGTGCCAGTAGTAGTCGTCCGGGACAGGGGACCATTCAGTACTTC

j_call: TRBJ2-7
v_call: TRBV7-8
clone_size: .
d_call: .
cdr3_aa: CASSLAADGTLRSYEQYF
cdr3_nt: TGTGCCAGCAGCTTAGCGGCGGACGGGACGCTACGCTCCTACGAGCAGTACTTC

j_call: TRBJ2-1
v_call: TRBV5-1
clone_size: .
d_call: TRBD2
cdr3_aa: CASEEIPGGSEQFF
cdr3_nt: TGCGCCAGCGAAGAAATACCGGGGGGGAGCGAGCAGTTCTTC

j_call: TRBJ1-3
v_call: TRBV6-5
clone_size: .
d_call: .
cdr3_aa: CASSYSNRVAGNTIYF
cdr3_nt: TGTGCCAGCAGTTACTCGAACAGGGTTGCTGGAAACACCATATATTTT

j_call: TRBJ1-2
v_call: TRBV27
clone_size: .
d_call: .
cdr3_aa: CASSSYGTGFGYGYTF
cdr3_nt: TGTGCCAGCAGTTCCTACGGGACGGGTTTCGGCTATGGCTACACCTTC

j_call: TRBJ2-1
v_call: TRBV10-3
clone_size: .
d_call: .
cdr3_aa: CAISAGLYNEQFF
cdr3_nt: TGTGCCATCAGTGCCGGCCTTTACAATGAGCAGTTCTTC

j_call: TRBJ2-2
v_call: TRBV13
clone_size: once
d_call: .
cdr3_aa: CASSFSNVVPGELFF
cdr3_nt: TGTGCCAGCAGCTTCTCCAATGTAGTCCCCGGGGAGCTGTTTTTT

j_call: TRBJ2-2
v_call: TRBV11-3
clone_size: .
d_call: .
cdr3_aa: CASSLEWNTGELFF
cdr3_nt: TGTGCCAGCAGCTTAGAATGGAACACCGGGGAGCTGTTTTTT

j_call: TRBJ2-2
v_call: TRBV9
clone_size: .
d_call: .
cdr3_aa: CASSVDVGGFGGELFF
cdr3_nt: TGTGCCAGCAGCGTAGACGTCGGGGGTTTCGGCGGGGAGCTGTTTTTT

j_call: TRBJ2-1
v_call: TRBV2
clone_size: .
d_call: .
cdr3_aa: CASTRLAANWGEQFF
cdr3_nt: TGTGCCAGCACCAGGCTAGCTGCCAACTGGGGTGAGCAGTTCTTC

j_call: TRBJ1-4
v_call: TRBV4-2
clone_size: .
d_call: TRBD1
cdr3_aa: CASSQEWTGIEKLFF
cdr3_nt: TGTGCCAGCAGCCAAGAGTGGACAGGGATTGAAAAACTGTTTTTT

j_call: TRBJ1-1
v_call: TRBV11-1
clone_size: .
d_call: .
cdr3_aa: CASSRTWNTEAFF
cdr3_nt: TGTGCCAGCAGTCGAACCTGGAACACTGAAGCTTTCTTT

j_call: TRBJ2-1
v_call: TRBV28
clone_size: .
d_call: .
cdr3_aa: CASRQMDLNNEQFF
cdr3_nt: TGTGCCAGCAGGCAGATGGATCTTAACAATGAGCAGTTCTTC

j_call: TRBJ2-3
v_call: TRBV30
clone_size: .
d_call: .
cdr3_aa: CAWSQTRGTDTQYF
cdr3_nt: TGTGCCTGGAGTCAGACCCGGGGCACAGATACGCAGTATTTT

j_call: TRBJ2-5
v_call: TRBV27
clone_size: few
d_call: .
cdr3_aa: CASSWDVGETQYF
cdr3_nt: TGTGCCAGCAGTTGGGACGTGGGGGAGACCCAGTACTTC

j_call: TRBJ2-3
v_call: TRBV7-2
clone_size: .
d_call: .
cdr3_aa: CASSVGGGADTQYF
cdr3_nt: TGTGCCAGCAGCGTCGGGGGCGGCGCAGATACGCAGTATTTT

j_call: TRBJ2-2
v_call: TRBV11-2
clone_size: .
d_call: TRBD2
cdr3_aa: CASSRSGNNGELFF
cdr3_nt: TGTGCCAGCAGCCGGAGCGGGAATAACGGGGAGCTGTTTTTT

j_call: TRBJ2-3
v_call: TRBV27
clone_size: .
d_call: TRBD2
cdr3_aa: CASSLSPHSGRPGDTQYF
cdr3_nt: TGTGCCAGCAGTTTATCCCCCCATAGCGGGAGGCCCGGAGATACGCAGTATTTT

j_call: TRBJ2-2
v_call: TRBV7-7
clone_size: .
d_call: .
cdr3_aa: CASSLAGYSNTGELFF
cdr3_nt: TGTGCCAGCAGCTTAGCGGGGTACTCGAACACCGGGGAGCTGTTTTTT

j_call: TRBJ1-1
v_call: TRBV4-2
clone_size: few
d_call: .
cdr3_aa: CASSQEWGGDTEAFF
cdr3_nt: TGTGCCAGCAGCCAAGAGTGGGGCGGTGACACTGAAGCTTTCTTT

j_call: TRBJ1-2
v_call: TRBV30
clone_size: .
d_call: TRBD1
cdr3_aa: CAWGRRAGGSGYTF
cdr3_nt: TGTGCCTGGGGCCGAAGGGCAGGGGGCAGTGGCTACACCTTC

j_call: TRBJ1-1
v_call: TRBV4-1
clone_size: .
d_call: TRBD1
cdr3_aa: CASSQAGQGLQNTEAFF
cdr3_nt: TGCGCCAGCAGCCAAGCGGGACAGGGGCTCCAGAACACTGAAGCTTTCTTT

j_call: TRBJ2-5
v_call: TRBV7-2
clone_size: few
d_call: TRBD1
cdr3_aa: CASSKDRGQETQYF
cdr3_nt: TGTGCCAGCAGCAAGGACAGGGGCCAAGAGACCCAGTACTTC

j_call: TRBJ1-2
v_call: TRBV5-1
clone_size: .
d_call: .
cdr3_aa: CASSLDGQELNGYTF
cdr3_nt: TGCGCCAGCAGCTTGGATGGGCAGGAATTAAATGGCTACACCTTC

j_call: TRBJ2-5
v_call: TRBV6-6
clone_size: .
d_call: TRBD1
cdr3_aa: CASSTRQGAGETQYF
cdr3_nt: TGTGCCAGCAGTACACGACAGGGGGCAGGGGAGACCCAGTACTTC